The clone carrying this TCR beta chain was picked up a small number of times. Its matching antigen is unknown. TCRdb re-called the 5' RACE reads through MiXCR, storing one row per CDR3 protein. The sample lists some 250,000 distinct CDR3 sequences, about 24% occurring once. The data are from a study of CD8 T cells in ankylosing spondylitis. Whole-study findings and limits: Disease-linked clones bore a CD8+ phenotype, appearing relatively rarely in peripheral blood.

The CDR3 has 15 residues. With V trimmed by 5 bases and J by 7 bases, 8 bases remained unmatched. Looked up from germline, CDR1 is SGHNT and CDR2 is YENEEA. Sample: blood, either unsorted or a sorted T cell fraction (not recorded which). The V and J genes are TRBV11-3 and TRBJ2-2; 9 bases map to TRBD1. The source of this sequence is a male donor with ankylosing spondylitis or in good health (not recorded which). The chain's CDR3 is CASSPNHRGHGELFF. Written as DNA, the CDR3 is TGTGCCAGCAGCCCAAATCACAGGGGGCACGGGGAGCTGTTTTTT.